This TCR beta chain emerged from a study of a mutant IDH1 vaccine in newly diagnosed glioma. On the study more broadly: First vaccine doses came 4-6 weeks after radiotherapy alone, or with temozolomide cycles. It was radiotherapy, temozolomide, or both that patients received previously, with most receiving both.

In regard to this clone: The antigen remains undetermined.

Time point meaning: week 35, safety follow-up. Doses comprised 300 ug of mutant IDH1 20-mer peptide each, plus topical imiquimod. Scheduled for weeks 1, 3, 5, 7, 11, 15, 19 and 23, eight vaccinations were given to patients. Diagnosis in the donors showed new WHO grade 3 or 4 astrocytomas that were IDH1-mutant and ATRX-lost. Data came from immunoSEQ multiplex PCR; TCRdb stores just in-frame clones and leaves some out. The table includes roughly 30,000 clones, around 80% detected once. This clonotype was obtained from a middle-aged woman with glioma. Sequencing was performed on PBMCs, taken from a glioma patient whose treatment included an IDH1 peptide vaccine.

CDR3 residues: CASSPGGYGYTF. The CDR3 DNA reads as TGTGCCAGCAGCCCTGGGGGCTATGGCTACACCTTC. J is TRBJ1-2 and V is TRBV6-5; perhaps TRBD1 as D (5 bases). Germline CDR1 is MNHEY and CDR2 is SVGAGI. The V end lost 6 bases, the J end lost 4 bases, and 9 bases lay between the germline ends. The CDR3 totals 12 residues.